Listed below are T cell receptor beta chains from one sample, sequenced in a study of glioma-infiltrating T cells. TCRdb re-called the multiplex PCR reads through MiXCR, storing one row per CDR3 protein. The sample shows approximately 100,000 distinct CDR3 sequences, around 31% of them seen only once. What was sequenced was glioma tissue, nonneoplastic brain tissue, or PBMCs (not recorded which). The receptors shown here come from a human donor with low-grade glioma or glioblastoma, undergoing nonglioma brain surgery, or in good health (not recorded which). CDR3s include the opening cysteine and the closing phenylalanine or tryptophan. The order of the fields is J gene, CDR3 length, V gene, D gene, clone size, CDR3 protein, CDR3 DNA. The D gene is left open where the match is weak. Not every row has a clone size; where given, it reads once, few, many or a size class.

j_gene: TRBJ1-5
len: 15
v_gene: TRBV20-1
d_gene: NA
abundance: many
CDR3aa: CSARTFGVSNQPQHF
CDR3nt: TGCAGTGCTAGGACTTTCGGGGTGAGCAATCAGCCCCAGCATTTT

j_gene: TRBJ2-2
len: 18
v_gene: TRBV6-1
d_gene: NA
abundance: many
CDR3aa: CASIGGGALTRNTGELFF
CDR3nt: TGTGCCAGCATAGGGGGGGGAGCACTGACTAGAAACACCGGGGAGCTGTTTTTT

j_gene: TRBJ2-7
len: 15
v_gene: TRBV10-3
d_gene: NA
abundance: NA
CDR3aa: CAISEDHLSSYEQYF
CDR3nt: TGTGCCATCAGTGAGGACCACCTCAGCTCCTACGAGCAGTACTTC

j_gene: TRBJ2-3
len: 14
v_gene: TRBV6-2/TRBV6-3
d_gene: NA
abundance: many
CDR3aa: CASSYQGRSDTQYF
CDR3nt: TGTGCCAGCAGTTATCAGGGTCGGTCAGATACGCAGTATTTT

j_gene: TRBJ2-1
len: 16
v_gene: TRBV6-2/TRBV6-3
d_gene: TRBD2
abundance: many
CDR3aa: CASSYALAGGPNEQFF
CDR3nt: TGTGCCAGCAGTTACGCTCTAGCGGGGGGGCCTAATGAGCAGTTCTTC

j_gene: TRBJ2-3
len: 15
v_gene: TRBV6-6
d_gene: NA
abundance: many
CDR3aa: CASSYQFRPTDTQYF
CDR3nt: TGTGCCAGCAGTTACCAGTTCCGGCCCACAGATACGCAGTATTTT

j_gene: TRBJ2-5
len: 14
v_gene: TRBV3-1
d_gene: NA
abundance: few
CDR3aa: CASSQWGPGETQYF
CDR3nt: TGTGCCAGCAGCCAATGGGGCCCCGGCGAGACCCAGTACTTC

j_gene: TRBJ1-1
len: 13
v_gene: TRBV10-3
d_gene: NA
abundance: many
CDR3aa: CAISETANTEAFF
CDR3nt: TGTGCCATCAGTGAGACAGCGAACACTGAAGCTTTCTTT

j_gene: TRBJ2-7
len: 15
v_gene: TRBV19
d_gene: NA
abundance: few
CDR3aa: CASSASQRASYEQYF
CDR3nt: TGTGCCAGTAGTGCTAGCCAGCGGGCTTCCTACGAGCAGTACTTC

j_gene: TRBJ2-7
len: 13
v_gene: TRBV2
d_gene: NA
abundance: few
CDR3aa: CASRETVSYEQYF
CDR3nt: TGTGCCAGCAGGGAGACAGTCTCTTACGAGCAGTACTTC

j_gene: TRBJ2-3
len: 10
v_gene: TRBV7-9
d_gene: NA
abundance: many
CDR3aa: CASEADTQYF
CDR3nt: TGTGCCAGCGAAGCAGATACGCAGTATTTT

j_gene: TRBJ2-4
len: 11
v_gene: TRBV2
d_gene: NA
abundance: NA
CDR3aa: CASSALNIQNF
CDR3nt: TGTGCCAGCAGTGCTCTCAACATTCAGAACTTC

j_gene: TRBJ2-7
len: 16
v_gene: TRBV19
d_gene: TRBD1
abundance: many
CDR3aa: CASSITGTGQTYEQYF
CDR3nt: TGTGCCAGTAGTATAACAGGGACAGGACAAACCTACGAGCAGTACTTC

j_gene: TRBJ1-1
len: 16
v_gene: TRBV6-1
d_gene: NA
abundance: many
CDR3aa: CASSEWGGAGNTEAFF
CDR3nt: TGTGCCAGCAGTGAATGGGGAGGGGCCGGGAACACTGAAGCTTTCTTT

j_gene: TRBJ2-1
len: 17
v_gene: TRBV6-2/TRBV6-3
d_gene: TRBD2
abundance: many
CDR3aa: CASSYSGLAGIYNEQFF
CDR3nt: TGTGCCAGCAGTTACTCTGGGCTAGCGGGGATATACAATGAGCAGTTCTTC

j_gene: TRBJ2-5
len: 14
v_gene: TRBV12-3/TRBV12-4
d_gene: NA
abundance: many
CDR3aa: CASTEGPLRRTQYF
CDR3nt: TGTGCCAGCACCGAAGGACCCCTCAGGAGGACCCAGTACTTC

j_gene: TRBJ2-1
len: 14
v_gene: TRBV15
d_gene: NA
abundance: NA
CDR3aa: CAASRVSIDNKQFF
CDR3nt: TGTGCCGCCAGCAGAGTCAGTATAGACAATAAGCAGTTCTTC

j_gene: TRBJ1-2
len: 13
v_gene: TRBV5-5
d_gene: NA
abundance: few
CDR3aa: CASSFGLGYGYTF
CDR3nt: TGTGCCAGCAGCTTCGGGCTAGGCTATGGCTACACCTTC

j_gene: TRBJ1-1
len: 11
v_gene: TRBV20-1
d_gene: NA
abundance: NA
CDR3aa: CSAGALGYALF
CDR3nt: TGCAGTGCTGGGGCTTTGGGGTATGCTCTCTTT

j_gene: TRBJ1-2
len: 13
v_gene: TRBV25-1
d_gene: NA
abundance: many
CDR3aa: CATVRGGNGGYTF
CDR3nt: TGTGCCACCGTCCGGGGGGGAAATGGTGGCTACACCTTC

j_gene: TRBJ2-3
len: 12
v_gene: TRBV20-1
d_gene: TRBD2
abundance: many
CDR3aa: CSAVRGADTQYF
CDR3nt: TGCAGTGCTGTCCGGGGGGCAGATACGCAGTATTTT

j_gene: TRBJ2-4
len: 10
v_gene: TRBV20-1
d_gene: NA
abundance: few
CDR3aa: CSAIKNIQYF
CDR3nt: TGCAGTGCGATCAAAAACATTCAGTACTTC

j_gene: TRBJ2-3
len: 16
v_gene: TRBV6-1
d_gene: NA
abundance: NA
CDR3aa: CASSLPAPEVGDTQYF
CDR3nt: TGTGCCAGCAGCCTTCCCGCCCCAGAGGTGGGAGATACGCAGTATTTT

j_gene: TRBJ2-3
len: 16
v_gene: TRBV24-1
d_gene: TRBD2
abundance: many
CDR3aa: CATSDQPGLAGSTQYF
CDR3nt: TGTGCCACCAGTGACCAACCGGGACTAGCGGGGTCTACGCAGTATTTT

j_gene: TRBJ1-6
len: 14
v_gene: TRBV9
d_gene: NA
abundance: NA
CDR3aa: CASSPGQRNSPLHF
CDR3nt: TGTGCCAGCAGCCCCGGACAGCGAAATTCACCCCTCCACTTT

j_gene: TRBJ1-3
len: 14
v_gene: TRBV2
d_gene: NA
abundance: few
CDR3aa: CASSPGHGGNTIYF
CDR3nt: TGTGCCAGCAGCCCGGGACACGGAGGAAACACCATATATTTT

j_gene: TRBJ1-2
len: 14
v_gene: TRBV29-1
d_gene: NA
abundance: NA
CDR3aa: CSVDGLGGGYGYTF
CDR3nt: TGCAGCGTTGATGGGCTAGGGGGTGGCTATGGCTACACCTTC

j_gene: TRBJ2-1
len: 11
v_gene: TRBV2
d_gene: NA
abundance: many
CDR3aa: CASEGYNEQFF
CDR3nt: TGTGCCAGCGAGGGCTACAATGAGCAGTTCTTC

j_gene: TRBJ1-1
len: 14
v_gene: TRBV12-3/TRBV12-4
d_gene: TRBD1
abundance: few
CDR3aa: CASSQQQGTTEAFF
CDR3nt: TGTGCCAGCAGTCAACAACAGGGGACCACTGAAGCTTTTTTT

j_gene: TRBJ1-5
len: 14
v_gene: TRBV2
d_gene: NA
abundance: NA
CDR3aa: CASSKKPSNQPHHF
CDR3nt: TGTGCCAGCAGCAAAAAACCCAGCAATCAGCCCCATCATTTT

j_gene: TRBJ2-1
len: 15
v_gene: TRBV20-1
d_gene: NA
abundance: many
CDR3aa: CSARGDRGAVNEQFF
CDR3nt: TGCAGTGCTAGGGGGGACCGGGGAGCGGTCAATGAGCAGTTCTTC

j_gene: TRBJ2-1
len: 18
v_gene: TRBV6-1
d_gene: NA
abundance: many
CDR3aa: CASSERMSLLLGENEQFF
CDR3nt: TGTGCCAGCAGTGAACGGATGTCCCTCCTTCTGGGAGAAAATGAGCAGTTCTTC

j_gene: TRBJ1-4
len: 13
v_gene: TRBV20-1
d_gene: TRBD1
abundance: many
CDR3aa: CSATTGGKEKLFF
CDR3nt: TGCAGTGCCACAACAGGGGGAAAGGAAAAACTGTTTTTT

j_gene: TRBJ1-1
len: 15
v_gene: TRBV7-9
d_gene: NA
abundance: NA
CDR3aa: CASSFGVGGATEAFF
CDR3nt: TGTGCCAGCAGCTTTGGAGTGGGCGGCGCCACTGAAGCTTTCTTT

j_gene: TRBJ1-2
len: 15
v_gene: TRBV7-6
d_gene: NA
abundance: many
CDR3aa: CASSLGERVSTPYTF
CDR3nt: TGTGCCAGCAGCTTAGGAGAGCGGGTATCAACCCCATACACCTTC

j_gene: TRBJ2-7
len: 16
v_gene: TRBV18
d_gene: NA
abundance: NA
CDR3aa: CASSPKQLGLSYEQYF
CDR3nt: TGTGCCAGCTCACCGAAACAGCTAGGGCTTAGCTACGAGCAGTACTTC

j_gene: TRBJ2-5
len: 17
v_gene: TRBV19
d_gene: TRBD2
abundance: NA
CDR3aa: CASSIDPLGTRGETQYF
CDR3nt: TGTGCCAGTAGTATAGATCCCCTCGGGACTAGAGGAGAGACCCAGTACTTC

j_gene: TRBJ2-7
len: 15
v_gene: TRBV11-2
d_gene: NA
abundance: few
CDR3aa: CASSPLGASNYEQYF
CDR3nt: TGTGCCAGCAGCCCCCTGGGCGCTAGCAACTACGAGCAGTACTTC

j_gene: TRBJ1-5
len: 16
v_gene: TRBV4-1
d_gene: NA
abundance: NA
CDR3aa: CASSQDGGHSDQPQHF
CDR3nt: TGCGCCAGCAGCCAAGATGGAGGACATAGCGATCAGCCCCAGCATTTT

j_gene: TRBJ1-5
len: 15
v_gene: TRBV18
d_gene: NA
abundance: NA
CDR3aa: CASSPRRSLNQPQHF
CDR3nt: TGTGCCAGCTCACCTAGGAGGAGCCTGAATCAGCCCCAGCATTTT

j_gene: TRBJ1-5
len: 16
v_gene: TRBV6-1
d_gene: TRBD1
abundance: many
CDR3aa: CASSPTGARSNQPQHF
CDR3nt: TGTGCCAGCAGCCCTACAGGGGCAAGGTCCAATCAGCCCCAGCATTTT

j_gene: TRBJ1-5
len: 13
v_gene: TRBV19
d_gene: NA
abundance: many
CDR3aa: CASSIEINQPQHF
CDR3nt: TGTGCCAGTAGTATAGAAATCAATCAGCCCCAGCATTTT

j_gene: TRBJ1-5
len: 13
v_gene: TRBV7-2
d_gene: NA
abundance: many
CDR3aa: CASSLSRVEPQHF
CDR3nt: TGTGCCAGCAGCTTAAGCCGGGTGGAGCCCCAGCATTTT

j_gene: TRBJ2-5
len: 15
v_gene: TRBV18
d_gene: NA
abundance: many
CDR3aa: CASSPVRGDQETQYF
CDR3nt: TGTGCCAGCTCACCAGTCCGAGGGGATCAAGAGACCCAGTACTTC

j_gene: TRBJ2-7
len: 12
v_gene: TRBV3-1
d_gene: TRBD1
abundance: many
CDR3aa: CASSPGGYEQYF
CDR3nt: TGTGCCAGCAGCCCAGGGGGTTACGAGCAGTACTTC

j_gene: TRBJ1-1
len: 13
v_gene: TRBV7-2
d_gene: NA
abundance: many
CDR3aa: CASSLGGNPIAFF
CDR3nt: TGTGCCAGCAGCTTAGGTGGCAACCCCATAGCTTTCTTT

j_gene: TRBJ1-5
len: 15
v_gene: TRBV6-1
d_gene: NA
abundance: few
CDR3aa: CASSLGQTSNQPQHF
CDR3nt: TGTGCCAGCAGTCTAGGACAGACTAGCAATCAGCCCCAGCATTTT

j_gene: TRBJ2-5
len: 12
v_gene: TRBV6-1
d_gene: NA
abundance: medium-sized
CDR3aa: CASSELRRTQYF
CDR3nt: TGTGCCAGCAGTGAGTTACGGCGGACCCAGTACTTC

j_gene: TRBJ2-5
len: 14
v_gene: TRBV25-1
d_gene: TRBD2
abundance: many
CDR3aa: CASSEAGDRETQYF
CDR3nt: TGTGCCAGCAGTGAAGCGGGGGATAGAGAGACCCAGTACTTC

j_gene: TRBJ2-3
len: 16
v_gene: TRBV14
d_gene: NA
abundance: many
CDR3aa: CASSLLGNTGTDTQYF
CDR3nt: TGTGCCAGCAGCCTGCTGGGGAATACCGGCACAGATACGCAGTATTTT

j_gene: TRBJ2-3
len: 17
v_gene: TRBV13
d_gene: NA
abundance: NA
CDR3aa: CASSSHNLRGGTDTQYF
CDR3nt: TGTGCCAGCAGCTCCCATAACCTCAGGGGAGGCACAGATACGCAGTATTTT

j_gene: TRBJ1-2
len: 13
v_gene: TRBV29-1
d_gene: NA
abundance: NA
CDR3aa: CSVAKTEGYGYTF
CDR3nt: TGCAGCGTGGCCAAGACGGAGGGCTATGGCTACACCTTC

j_gene: TRBJ2-7
len: 13
v_gene: TRBV5-1
d_gene: NA
abundance: once
CDR3aa: CASSSSPGDEQYF
CDR3nt: TGCGCCAGCAGCTCCTCACCAGGGGACGAGCAGTACTTC

j_gene: TRBJ1-5
len: 13
v_gene: TRBV7-2
d_gene: TRBD1
abundance: NA
CDR3aa: CASSLDRDRPKHF
CDR3nt: TGTGCCAGCAGCTTAGACAGGGACAGACCCAAGCATTTT

j_gene: TRBJ1-2
len: 10
v_gene: TRBV19
d_gene: NA
abundance: NA
CDR3aa: CATGPDGYTF
CDR3nt: TGTGCCACAGGGCCGGATGGCTACACCTTC

j_gene: TRBJ2-1
len: 15
v_gene: TRBV12-3/TRBV12-4
d_gene: TRBD2
abundance: few
CDR3aa: CATETQAGGYNEQFF
CDR3nt: TGTGCCACCGAAACCCAGGCGGGGGGTTACAATGAGCAGTTCTTC

j_gene: TRBJ2-1
len: 15
v_gene: TRBV7-2
d_gene: NA
abundance: few
CDR3aa: CASKWVSGAYNEQFF
CDR3nt: TGTGCCAGCAAATGGGTGTCTGGGGCCTACAATGAGCAGTTCTTC

j_gene: TRBJ2-5
len: 14
v_gene: TRBV4-1
d_gene: TRBD1
abundance: NA
CDR3aa: CASSQGQACRPEYF
CDR3nt: TGCGCCAGCAGCCAGGGACAGGCGTGTAGGCCTGAGTACTTC

j_gene: TRBJ1-2
len: 12
v_gene: TRBV4-2
d_gene: NA
abundance: many
CDR3aa: CASSQDFYGYTF
CDR3nt: TGTGCCAGCAGCCAAGACTTTTATGGCTACACCTTC

j_gene: TRBJ2-1
len: 14
v_gene: TRBV7-9
d_gene: TRBD2
abundance: many
CDR3aa: CASSLGLAGVEQFF
CDR3nt: TGTGCCAGCAGCTTGGGACTAGCGGGGGTGGAGCAGTTCTTC